This TCR beta chain was observed in a study of CD8 T cells in ankylosing spondylitis. As regards this clonotype: As yet, its antigen is unknown. Being one base from a much bigger clone, this may be a read error.

Study-level results: Among TCR beta sequences, a motif of eight highly homologous variants appeared characteristic of ankylosing spondylitis blood. Matched ankylosing spondylitis synovial fluid reportedly showed significant enrichment of disease-linked clones. Disease-linked clones displayed a CD8+ phenotype and appeared relatively rarely in peripheral blood.

Trimming shortened V by 3 bases and J by 6 bases, and 22 bases separated the two germline ends. The CDR3 loop spans 17 amino acids. The germline V gene has CDR1 SGHKS and CDR2 YYEKEE (reference sequence). TCRdb processed the 5' RACE reads anew with MiXCR; each CDR3 protein has one entry. The sample contains about 800,000 distinct CDR3 sequences, around 11% of which appear only once. This receptor was obtained from a male donor with ankylosing spondylitis. The chain is built from TRBV5-5 and TRBJ2-1; no clear D gene. Sequencing was performed on blood, either unsorted or a sorted T cell fraction (not recorded which). The CDR3 DNA reads as TGTGCCAGCAGCTCGCTATCCCTCCAGGCGCTAAGCAATGAGCAGTTCTTC. It codes for CASSSLSLQALSNEQFF.